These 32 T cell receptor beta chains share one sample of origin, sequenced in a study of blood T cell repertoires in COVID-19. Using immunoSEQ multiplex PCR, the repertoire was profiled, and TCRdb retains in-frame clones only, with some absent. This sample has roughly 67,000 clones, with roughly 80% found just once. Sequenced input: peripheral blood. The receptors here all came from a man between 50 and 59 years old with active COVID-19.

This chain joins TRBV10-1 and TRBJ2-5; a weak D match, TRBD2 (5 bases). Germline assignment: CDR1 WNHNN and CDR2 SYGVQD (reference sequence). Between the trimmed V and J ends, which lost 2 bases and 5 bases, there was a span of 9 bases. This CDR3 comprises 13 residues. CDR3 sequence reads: CASSERGGETQYF. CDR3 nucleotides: TGCGCCAGCAGTGAGCGGGGTGGGGAGACCCAGTACTTC.

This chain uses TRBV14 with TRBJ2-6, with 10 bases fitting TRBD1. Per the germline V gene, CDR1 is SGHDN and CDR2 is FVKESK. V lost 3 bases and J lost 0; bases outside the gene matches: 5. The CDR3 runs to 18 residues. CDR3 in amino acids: CASSHTTGGHSGANVLTF. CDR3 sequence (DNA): TGTGCCAGCAGCCACACGACAGGGGGCCACTCTGGGGCCAACGTCCTGACTTTC.

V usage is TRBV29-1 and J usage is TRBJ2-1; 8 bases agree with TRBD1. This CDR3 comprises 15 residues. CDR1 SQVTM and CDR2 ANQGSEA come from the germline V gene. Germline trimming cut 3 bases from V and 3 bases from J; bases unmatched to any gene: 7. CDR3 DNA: TGCAGCGTTGAGGGACGCGGACAGGGCTACAATGAGCAGTTCTTC. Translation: CSVEGRGQGYNEQFF.

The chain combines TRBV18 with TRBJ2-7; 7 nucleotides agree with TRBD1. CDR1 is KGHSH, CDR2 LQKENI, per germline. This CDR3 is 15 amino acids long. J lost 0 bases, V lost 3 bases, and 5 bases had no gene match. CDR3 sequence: CASSPEQGLSYEQYF. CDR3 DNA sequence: TGTGCCAGCTCACCTGAACAGGGGCTCTCCTACGAGCAGTACTTC. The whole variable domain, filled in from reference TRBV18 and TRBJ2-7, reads NAGVMQNPRHLVRRRGQEARLRCSPMKGHSHVYWYRQLPEEGLKFMVYLQKENIIDESGMPKERFSAEFPKEGPSILRIQQVVRGDSAAYFCASSPEQGLSYEQYFGPGTRLTVT.

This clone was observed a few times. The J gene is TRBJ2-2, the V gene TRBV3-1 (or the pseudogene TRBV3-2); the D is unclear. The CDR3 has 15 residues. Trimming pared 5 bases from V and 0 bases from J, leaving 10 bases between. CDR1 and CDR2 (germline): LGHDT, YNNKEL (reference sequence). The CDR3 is CASSSRGPNTGELFF. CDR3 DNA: TGTGCCAGCAGCTCCCGTGGGCCGAACACCGGGGAGCTGTTTTTT.

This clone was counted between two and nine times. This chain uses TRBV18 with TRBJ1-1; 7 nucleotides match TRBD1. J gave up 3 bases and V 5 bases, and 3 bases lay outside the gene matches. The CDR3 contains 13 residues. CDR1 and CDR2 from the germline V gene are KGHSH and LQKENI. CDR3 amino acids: CASSSGQHTEAFF. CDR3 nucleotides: TGTGCCAGCTCATCGGGACAGCACACTGAAGCTTTCTTT.

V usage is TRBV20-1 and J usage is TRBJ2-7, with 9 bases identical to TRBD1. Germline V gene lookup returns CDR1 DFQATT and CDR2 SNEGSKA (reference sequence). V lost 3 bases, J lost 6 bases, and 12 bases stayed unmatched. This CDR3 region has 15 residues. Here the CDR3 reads CSASRSGTGRGEQYF. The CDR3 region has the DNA TGCAGTGCTAGTAGGAGCGGGACAGGGAGAGGCGAGCAGTACTTC.

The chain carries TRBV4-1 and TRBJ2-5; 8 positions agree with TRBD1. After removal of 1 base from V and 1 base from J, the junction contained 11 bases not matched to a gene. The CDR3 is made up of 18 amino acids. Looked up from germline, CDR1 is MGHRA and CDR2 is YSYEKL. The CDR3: CASSQVPSTGAPQETQYF. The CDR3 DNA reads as TGCGCCAGCAGCCAAGTCCCTTCGACAGGGGCCCCCCAAGAGACCCAGTACTTC.

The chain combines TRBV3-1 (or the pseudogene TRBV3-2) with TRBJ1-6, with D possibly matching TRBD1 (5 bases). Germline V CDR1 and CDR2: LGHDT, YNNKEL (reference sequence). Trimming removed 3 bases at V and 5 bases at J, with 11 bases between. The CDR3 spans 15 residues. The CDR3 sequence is CASSQSGTNNSPLHF. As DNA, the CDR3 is TGTGCCAGCAGCCAGTCGGGGACTAATAATTCACCCCTCCACTTT.

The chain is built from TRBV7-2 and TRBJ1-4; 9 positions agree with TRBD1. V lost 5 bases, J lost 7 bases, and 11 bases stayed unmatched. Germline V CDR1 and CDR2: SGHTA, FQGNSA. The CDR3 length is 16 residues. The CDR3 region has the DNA TGTGCCAGCAGCCGCGGGACAGGGTGGTACCCTGAAAAACTGTTTTTT. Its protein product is CASSRGTGWYPEKLFF.

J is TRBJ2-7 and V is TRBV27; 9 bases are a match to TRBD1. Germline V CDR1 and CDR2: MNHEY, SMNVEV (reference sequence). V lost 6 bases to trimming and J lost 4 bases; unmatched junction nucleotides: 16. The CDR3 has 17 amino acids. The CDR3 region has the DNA TGTGCCAGCAGCCCCCCGCCAGGCGGGACAGGGAGATACGAGCAGTACTTC. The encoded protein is CASSPPPGGTGRYEQYF.

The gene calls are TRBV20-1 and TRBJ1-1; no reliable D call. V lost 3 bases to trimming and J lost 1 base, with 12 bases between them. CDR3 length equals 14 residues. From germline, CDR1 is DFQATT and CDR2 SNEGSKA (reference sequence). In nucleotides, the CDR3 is TGCAGTGCTAGTGGTGGGCTTGGGAACACTGAAGCTTTCTTT. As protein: CSASGGLGNTEAFF.

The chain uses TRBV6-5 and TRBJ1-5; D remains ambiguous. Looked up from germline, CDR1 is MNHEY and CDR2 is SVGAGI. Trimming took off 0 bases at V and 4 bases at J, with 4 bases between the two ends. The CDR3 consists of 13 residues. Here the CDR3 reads CASSYSTNQPQHF. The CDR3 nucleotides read TGTGCCAGCAGTTACTCTACAAATCAGCCCCAGCATTTT.

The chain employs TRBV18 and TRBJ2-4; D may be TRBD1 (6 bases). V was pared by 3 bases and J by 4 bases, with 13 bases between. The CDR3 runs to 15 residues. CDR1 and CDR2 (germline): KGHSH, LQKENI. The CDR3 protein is CASSPSGQQKNIQYF. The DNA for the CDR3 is TGTGCCAGCTCACCGTCGGGACAACAGAAAAACATTCAGTACTTC.

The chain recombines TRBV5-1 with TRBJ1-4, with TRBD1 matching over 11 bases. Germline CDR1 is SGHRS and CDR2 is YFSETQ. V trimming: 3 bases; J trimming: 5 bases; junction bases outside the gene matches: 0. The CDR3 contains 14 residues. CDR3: CASSWTGGNEKLFF. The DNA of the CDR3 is TGCGCCAGCAGCTGGACAGGGGGCAATGAAAAACTGTTTTTT.

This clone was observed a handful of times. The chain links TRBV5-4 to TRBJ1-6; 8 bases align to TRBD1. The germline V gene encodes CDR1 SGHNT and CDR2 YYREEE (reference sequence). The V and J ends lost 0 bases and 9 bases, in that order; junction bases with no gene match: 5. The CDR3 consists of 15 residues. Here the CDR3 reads CASSLDQGASSPLHF. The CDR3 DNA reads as TGTGCCAGCAGCTTGGATCAGGGGGCAAGTTCACCCCTCCACTTT. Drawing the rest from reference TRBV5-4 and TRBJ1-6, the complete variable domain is ETGVTQSPTHLIKTRGQQVTLRCSSQSGHNTVSWYQQALGQGPQFIFQYYREEENGRGNFPPRFSGLQFPNYSSELNVNALELDDSALYLCASSLDQGASSPLHFGNGTRLTVT.

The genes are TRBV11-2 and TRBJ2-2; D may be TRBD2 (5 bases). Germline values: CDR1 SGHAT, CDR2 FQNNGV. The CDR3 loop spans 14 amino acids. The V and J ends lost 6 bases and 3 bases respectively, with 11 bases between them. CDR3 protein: CASSRTSYTGELFF. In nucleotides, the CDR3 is TGTGCCAGCAGTCGAACTAGTTACACCGGGGAGCTGTTTTTT.

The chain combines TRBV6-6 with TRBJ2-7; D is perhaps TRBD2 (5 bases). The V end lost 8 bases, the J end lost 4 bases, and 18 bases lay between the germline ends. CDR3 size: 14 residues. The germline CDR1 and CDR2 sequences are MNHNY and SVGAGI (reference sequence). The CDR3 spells CASFSSAAGYEQYF. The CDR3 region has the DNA TGTGCCAGCTTCTCGTCTGCGGCGGGTTACGAGCAGTACTTC.

The CDR3 region is CASSLATGGLVPKNIQYF. CDR3 nucleotide sequence: TGTGCCAGCAGCTTAGCTACGGGGGGATTGGTTCCCAAAAACATTCAGTACTTC. The V gene is TRBV7-9, the J gene TRBJ2-4; TRBD2 aligns across 7 bases. Germline CDR1 reads SEHNR; CDR2 reads FQNEAQ (reference sequence). V was pared by 0 bases and J by 2 bases, with 10 bases of the junction left unmatched. The CDR3 contains 18 residues.

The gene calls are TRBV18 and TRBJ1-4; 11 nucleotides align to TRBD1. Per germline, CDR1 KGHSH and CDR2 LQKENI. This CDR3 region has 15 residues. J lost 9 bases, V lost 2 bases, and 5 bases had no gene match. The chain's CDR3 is CASSPGQGALQKLFF. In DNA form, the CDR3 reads TGTGCCAGCTCACCAGGACAGGGGGCGCTTCAAAAACTGTTTTTT.

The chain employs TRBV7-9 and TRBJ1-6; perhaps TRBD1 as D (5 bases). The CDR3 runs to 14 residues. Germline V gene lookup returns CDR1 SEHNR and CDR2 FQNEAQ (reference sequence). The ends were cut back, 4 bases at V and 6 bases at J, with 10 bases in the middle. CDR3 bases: TGTGCCAGCAGCTCCCAGGGTCGTAATTCACCCCTCCACTTT. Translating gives CASSSQGRNSPLHF.

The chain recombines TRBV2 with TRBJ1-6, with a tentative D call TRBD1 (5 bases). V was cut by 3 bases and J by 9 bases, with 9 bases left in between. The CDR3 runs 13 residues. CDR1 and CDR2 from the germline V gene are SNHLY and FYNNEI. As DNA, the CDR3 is TGTGCCAGCAGTGAGGGGGGGAGTTCACCCCTCCACTTT. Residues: CASSEGGSSPLHF.

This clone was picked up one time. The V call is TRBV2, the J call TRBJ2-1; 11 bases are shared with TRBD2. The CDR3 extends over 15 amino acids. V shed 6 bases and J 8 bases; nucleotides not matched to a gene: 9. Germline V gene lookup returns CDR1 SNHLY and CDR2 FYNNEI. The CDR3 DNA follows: TGTGCCAGCAGCGAGGGACTAGCGGCTACAGATGAGCAGTTCTTC. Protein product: CASSEGLAATDEQFF.

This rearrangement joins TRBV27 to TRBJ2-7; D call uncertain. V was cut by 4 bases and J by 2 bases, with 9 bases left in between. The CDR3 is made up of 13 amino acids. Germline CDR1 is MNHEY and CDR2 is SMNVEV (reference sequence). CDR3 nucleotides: TGTGCCAGCAGTTATCAGGTAACCTACGAGCAGTACTTC. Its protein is CASSYQVTYEQYF.

The CDR3 protein is CASSLAPGHVSYEQYF. CDR3 in DNA: TGTGCCAGCAGCTTAGCCCCGGGACACGTCTCCTACGAGCAGTACTTC. The V gene is TRBV7-2, the J gene TRBJ2-7, with a weak D call TRBD1 (6 bases). Germline CDR1 is SGHTA and CDR2 is FQGNSA. Trimming removed 0 bases from V and 0 bases from J, with 12 bases in between. This CDR3 contains 16 residues.

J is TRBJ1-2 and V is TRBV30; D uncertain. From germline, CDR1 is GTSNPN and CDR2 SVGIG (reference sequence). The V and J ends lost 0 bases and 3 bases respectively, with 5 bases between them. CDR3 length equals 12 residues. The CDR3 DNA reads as TGTGCCTGGAGTGTGACTTACTATGGCTACACCTTC. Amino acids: CAWSVTYYGYTF.

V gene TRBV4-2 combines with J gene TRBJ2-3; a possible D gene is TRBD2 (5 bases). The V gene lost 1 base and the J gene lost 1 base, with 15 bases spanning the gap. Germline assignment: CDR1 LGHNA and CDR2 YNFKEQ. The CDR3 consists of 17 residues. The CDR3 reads CASSQAPGNSGTDTQYF. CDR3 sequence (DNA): TGTGCCAGCAGCCAAGCCCCTGGTAATAGCGGCACAGATACGCAGTATTTT.

Here the CDR3 reads CASTAVPDSPLHF. As DNA, the CDR3 is TGTGCCAGCACTGCGGTACCCGATTCACCCCTCCACTTT. The V gene is TRBV2, the J gene TRBJ1-6, with unresolved D. V lost 7 bases and J 8 bases, leaving 12 bases between the germline ends. Looked up from germline, CDR1 is SNHLY and CDR2 is FYNNEI. The CDR3 totals 13 residues.

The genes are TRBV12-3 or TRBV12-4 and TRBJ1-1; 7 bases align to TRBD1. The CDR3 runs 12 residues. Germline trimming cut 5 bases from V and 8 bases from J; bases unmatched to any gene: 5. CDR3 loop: CASSAEQGEAFF. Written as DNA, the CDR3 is TGTGCCAGCAGTGCTGAACAGGGGGAAGCTTTCTTT.

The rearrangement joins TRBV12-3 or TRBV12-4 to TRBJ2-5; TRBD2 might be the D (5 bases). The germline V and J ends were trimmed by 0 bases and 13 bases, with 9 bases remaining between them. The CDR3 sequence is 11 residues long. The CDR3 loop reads CASSLAGLRYF. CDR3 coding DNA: TGTGCCAGCAGTTTAGCTGGACTTCGGTACTTC.

Here the CDR3 reads CASSDLQGYGELFF. DNA for the CDR3: TGTGCCAGCAGCGACTTACAGGGGTACGGGGAGCTGTTTTTT. The chain couples TRBV6-2 or TRBV6-3 to TRBJ2-2; the match to TRBD1 covers 7 bases. V was clipped by 6 bases and J by 7 bases; unmatched bases: 8. From germline, CDR1 is MNHEY and CDR2 SVGEGT. The CDR3 contains 14 residues.

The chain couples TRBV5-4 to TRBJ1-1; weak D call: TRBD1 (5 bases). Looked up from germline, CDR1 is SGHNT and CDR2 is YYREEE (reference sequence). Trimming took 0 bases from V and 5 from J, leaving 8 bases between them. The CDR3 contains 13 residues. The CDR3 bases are TGTGCCAGCAGCTTGGGTACAGGAACTGAAGCTTTCTTT. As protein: CASSLGTGTEAFF.